This section outlines one T cell receptor (beta chain) sequence together with its context. Its matching antigen is unknown. This specimen belongs to a study of beta chain features in type 1 diabetes. Study background: No age, gender or cell yield differences were seen between patients and healthy donors.

Study-level results: More deletions and fewer insertions at VDJ junctions were seen in type 1 diabetes patients. Sequencing used cDNA, and cells with high TCR expression could therefore be over-represented.

Looked up from germline, CDR1 is GTSNPN and CDR2 is SVGIG (reference sequence). This CDR3 has 14 residues. The V end lost 1 base, the J end lost 5 bases, and 14 bases lay between the germline ends. Every bit of the isolated RNA underwent reverse transcription, so sequencing read expressed TCRB transcripts. Clones were read by immunoSEQ multiplex PCR, and TCRdb kept only the in-frame ones, dropping some. The sample carries more than 300,000 clones, around 13% recorded once. The rearrangement joins TRBV30 to TRBJ1-1, with D uncertain. This TCR was recovered from a man between 18 and 29 years old in good health. The sample taken for sequencing was naive CD4+ T cells from blood. The CDR3 spells CAWSEGGPGTEAFF. CDR3 in DNA: TGTGCCTGGAGTGAGGGAGGGCCGGGGACTGAAGCTTTCTTT.